A single sample is the source of the 28 T cell receptor beta chains below, sequenced in a study of T cells in Graves' hyperthyroidism and ophthalmopathy. Using RNA transcripts as the source, TCR beta CDR3 regions were amplified. The HTBI set primed first-round TCR CDR3 RT-PCR. TCRdb redid the calling of the multiplex PCR reads with MiXCR, one entry per CDR3 protein. The data contain roughly 290,000 distinct CDR3 sequences, about 17% of them seen just once; the ten biggest clones take up over 45%. Sequences were obtained from blood. These receptors came from a woman aged 55-70 years with Graves' ophthalmopathy.

The CDR3 bases are TGTGCCAGCAGCCAGAAGCGACAGGGTTTGAGGTATTTT. Its translation is CASSQKRQGLRYF. V gene TRBV3-1 combines with J gene TRBJ2-3; 7 bases are shared with TRBD1. This CDR3 contains 13 residues. Trimming removed 3 bases from V and 14 bases from J; junction bases left unmatched: 11. Germline V gene data show CDR1 as LGHDT and CDR2 as YNNKEL (reference sequence).

This clonotype showed up just a few times. V and J are TRBV14 and TRBJ1-2, with TRBD1 matching 7 bases. Germline V gene data show CDR1 as SGHDN and CDR2 as FVKESK. J gave up 5 bases and V 3 bases, and 6 bases lay outside the gene matches. The CDR3 is 14 amino acids. The CDR3 sequence is CASSQNRGFYGYTF. The CDR3, as DNA: TGTGCCAGCAGCCAGAACAGGGGTTTTTATGGCTACACCTTC.

Concerning this clonotype: This could be a read error, since a much larger clone is one nucleotide away. CDR3 protein: CASGVDRMRGYTF. Written as DNA, the CDR3 is TGTGCCAGCGGTGTCGACAGGATGCGGGGCTACACCTTC. V gene TRBV28 combines with J gene TRBJ1-2, with D perhaps matching TRBD1 (6 bases). Germline-derived CDR1 and CDR2 are MDHEN and SYDVKM. The CDR3 has 13 amino acids. V was trimmed by 8 bases and J by 8 bases, leaving 18 bases between them.

There are many counts of this clonotype. The chain joins TRBV20-1 to TRBJ2-3; TRBD2 matches 8 bases. The trim removed 7 bases at V and 6 bases at J, leaving 9 bases unmatched. From germline, CDR1 is DFQATT and CDR2 SNEGSKA (reference sequence). The CDR3 has 13 amino acids. CDR3 nucleotide sequence: TGCAGTGTTGCCGGGACTAGGGATGATACGCAGTATTTT. Translating gives CSVAGTRDDTQYF.

This clonotype appeared a few times. The genes are TRBV2 and TRBJ1-2; D is uncertain. The V gene lost 7 bases and the J gene lost 2 bases, with 11 bases spanning the gap. CDR1 SNHLY and CDR2 FYNNEI come from the germline V gene. CDR3 length equals 13 residues. The CDR3 here is CASNEVYNYGYTF. In nucleotides, the CDR3 is TGTGCCAGCAACGAGGTTTACAACTATGGCTACACCTTC.

This chain uses TRBV7-2 with TRBJ1-5; TRBD1 is a possible D gene (6 bases). V lost 5 bases, J lost 7 bases, and 18 bases lay in between. The CDR3 totals 15 residues. Germline V gene lookup returns CDR1 SGHTA and CDR2 FQGNSA. CDR3 loop: CASSPLQGERQPQHF. The DNA of the CDR3 is TGTGCCAGCAGCCCACTACAGGGAGAGCGGCAGCCCCAGCATTTT.

This clonotype was recorded many times. The gene calls are TRBV7-2 and TRBJ2-2, with 7 bases aligning to TRBD2. Germline CDR1 is SGHTA and CDR2 is FQGNSA. The CDR3 totals 18 residues. Germline trimming cut 6 bases from V and 1 base from J; bases unmatched to any gene: 14. Here the CDR3 reads CASRRRGLGLLNTGELFF. Here the CDR3 DNA reads TGTGCCAGCAGACGTAGGGGCCTGGGACTATTGAACACCGGGGAGCTGTTTTTT.

This clonotype was detected a few times. This may be a read error: a much more frequent sequence differs by one nucleotide. The chain combines TRBV18 with TRBJ1-1; 7 bases line up with TRBD1. Germline V gene data show CDR1 as KGHSH and CDR2 as LQKENI. The CDR3 is 13 amino acids. CDR3 DNA: TGTGCCGGCTCACTGGGACAGAATGGGATGGCTTTCTTT. Translating gives CAGSLGQNGMAFF.

For this clonotype: A clone one base away is much larger, so this may be a read error. The chain couples TRBV20-1 to TRBJ1-1, with 9 positions matching TRBD1. Germline values: CDR1 DFQATT, CDR2 SNEGSKA (reference sequence). The ends lost 6 bases at V and 1 base at J; junction bases unmatched: 6. This CDR3 comprises 14 residues. The CDR3 sequence: CSARMDRGNTEAFF. The CDR3 DNA reads TGCAGTGCAAGGATGGACAGGGGGAACACTGAAGCTTTCTTT.

The chain employs TRBV20-1 and TRBJ1-1; D unclear. V lost 5 bases and J lost 4, with 11 bases in between. The germline V gene has CDR1 DFQATT and CDR2 SNEGSKA (reference sequence). This CDR3 spans 12 amino acids. CDR3 nucleotide sequence: TGCAGTGCTTCGGACCGGAGCACTGAAGCTTTCTTT. It is translated as CSASDRSTEAFF.

There are many counts of this clonotype. The rearrangement links TRBV2 to TRBJ1-4; tentative D call: TRBD1 (6 bases). V lost 3 bases to trimming and J lost 4 bases, with 15 bases between them. CDR1 and CDR2 (germline): SNHLY, FYNNEI. This CDR3 contains 16 residues. CDR3: CASSDSRGRSNEKLFF. The CDR3 coding sequence is TGTGCCAGCAGTGATTCTCGGGGGCGTAGTAATGAAAAACTGTTTTTT.

This clonotype has only a few counts. This chain connects TRBV25-1 to TRBJ2-1; tentative D call: TRBD1 (6 bases). The CDR3 spans 14 residues. Germline loops: CDR1 MGHDK, CDR2 SYGVNS. V was clipped by 2 bases and J by 8 bases, with 13 bases between them. The CDR3 nucleotides are TGTGCCAGCAGTGAACAGGGGAGTTTGGATGAGCAGTTCTTC. It translates to CASSEQGSLDEQFF.

The chain carries TRBV30 and TRBJ2-2; 7 bases fit TRBD2. Germline assignment: CDR1 GTSNPN and CDR2 SVGIG (reference sequence). The CDR3 spans 15 residues. V lost 4 bases and J lost 6; bases outside the gene matches: 11. CDR3 region: CAWKGWGGPAGELFF. The CDR3 region has the DNA TGTGCCTGGAAGGGGTGGGGAGGGCCGGCCGGGGAGCTGTTTTTT. Complete variable domain (other parts from reference TRBV30 and TRBJ2-2): SQTIHQWPATLVQPVGSPLSLECTVEGTSNPNLYWYRQAAGRGLQLLFYSVGIGQISSEVPQNLSASRPQDRQFILSSKKLLLSDSGFYLCAWKGWGGPAGELFFGEGSRLTVL.

This clonotype was observed at least ten times. The chain is built from TRBV5-1 and TRBJ1-1; D gene uncertain. The length of the CDR3 is 13 residues. Germline V gene lookup returns CDR1 SGHRS and CDR2 YFSETQ. Trimming left V 5 bases short and J 1 base short, with 9 bases between. CDR3 sequence (DNA): TGCGCCAGCAGAATTCAAGAGAACACTGAAGCTTTCTTT. It specifies CASRIQENTEAFF.

This clonotype has only a few counts. It may be a read error: a sequence one base away is much more abundant. The chain has TRBV7-2 and TRBJ1-4; D unresolved. The V end was cut by 2 bases, the J end by 1 base, with 8 bases between. CDR1 and CDR2 from the germline V gene are SGHTA and FQGNSA. The CDR3 extends over 15 amino acids. CDR3 bases: TGTGCCAGCAGCTTACGGGCAGGAACTAATGAAAAACTGTTTTTT. Encoded protein: CASSLRAGTNEKLFF. Full variable domain (rest looked up from reference TRBV7-2 and TRBJ1-4): GAGVSQSPSNKVTEKGKDVELRCDPISGHTALYWYRQSLGQGLEFLIYFQGNSAPDKSGLPSDRFSAERTGGSVSTLTIQRTQQEDSAVYLCASSLRAGTNEKLFFGSGTQLSVL.

This clonotype was recorded a few times. The chain links TRBV5-1 to TRBJ2-2; 11 bases line up with TRBD1. V gave up 4 bases and J gave up 4 bases; unmatched junction bases: 6. The CDR3 loop spans 16 amino acids. Germline V gene data show CDR1 as SGHRS and CDR2 as YFSETQ. The CDR3 spells CASSPWTGGGTGELFF. The CDR3 nucleotides are TGCGCCAGCAGCCCCTGGACAGGGGGCGGCACCGGGGAGCTGTTTTTT.

There are a few counts of this clonotype. J is TRBJ2-1 and V is TRBV29-1; TRBD2 matches 11 bases. This CDR3 is 13 amino acids long. Per the germline V gene, CDR1 is SQVTM and CDR2 is ANQGSEA. Trimming at V came to 8 bases and at J to 7 bases, leaving 7 bases not matched to a gene. This CDR3 reads CSSKLAGVNEQFF. DNA for the CDR3: TGCAGCAGTAAACTAGCGGGAGTTAATGAGCAGTTCTTC.

The rearrangement links TRBV10-3 to TRBJ1-6; 11 nucleotides agree with TRBD1. The CDR3 extends over 20 amino acids. With 4 bases clipped from V and 0 bases from J, the junction kept 11 bases outside the gene matches. The germline V gene has CDR1 ENHRY and CDR2 SYGVKD. The CDR3 reads CAISGTRTGGLSSYNSPLHF. CDR3 nucleotides: TGTGCCATCAGTGGGACCCGGACAGGGGGCCTCAGCTCCTATAATTCACCCCTCCACTTT.

This clonotype appeared a few times. This CDR3 is CATLDRGSLNEQFF. For the CDR3, the DNA is TGTGCCACCCTTGACAGGGGATCTTTGAATGAGCAGTTCTTC. The J gene is TRBJ2-1, the V gene TRBV10-3; TRBD1 matches 8 bases. The V and J ends lost 10 bases and 7 bases, in that order; junction bases with no gene match: 12. The CDR3 covers 14 residues. Germline V gene lookup returns CDR1 ENHRY and CDR2 SYGVKD.

This clonotype was detected many times. This chain connects TRBV28 to TRBJ2-7, with TRBD1 matching 11 bases. J gave up 9 bases and V 5 bases, and 6 bases lay outside the gene matches. Looked up from germline, CDR1 is MDHEN and CDR2 is SYDVKM. This CDR3 comprises 13 residues. This CDR3 reads CASSNGQGASQYF. Here the CDR3 DNA reads TGTGCCAGCAGTAACGGACAGGGGGCATCGCAGTACTTC.

This clonotype was detected only a few times. The chain recombines TRBV5-5 with TRBJ2-7, with D perhaps matching TRBD1 (5 bases). Trimming left V 0 bases short and J 4 bases short, with 14 bases between. The CDR3 runs 15 residues. Germline V lookup: CDR1 SGHKS, CDR2 YYEKEE (reference sequence). This CDR3 is CASSLGAGQLYEQYF. The CDR3 nucleotides are TGTGCCAGCAGCTTGGGGGCAGGACAACTATACGAGCAGTACTTC.

In its sample, this clonotype was seen many times. This chain uses TRBV5-8 with TRBJ2-3; D gene unclear. Trimming stripped 3 bases from V and 1 base from J, with 12 bases between. Germline V lookup: CDR1 SGHTS, CDR2 YDEGEE. The CDR3 has 15 amino acids. This CDR3 is CASSSDGGGTDTQYF. The DNA of the CDR3 is TGTGCCAGCAGCTCCGACGGTGGGGGCACAGATACGCAGTATTTT.

Ten or more counts support this clonotype. The gene calls are TRBV7-2 and TRBJ2-1; TRBD1 agrees at 7 bases. Germline trimming cut 7 bases from V and 4 bases from J; bases unmatched to any gene: 13. This CDR3 region has 16 residues. Germline assignment: CDR1 SGHTA and CDR2 FQGNSA. In nucleotides, the CDR3 is TGTGCCAGCAACACCTGGGACAGCCCACCATACAATGAGCAGTTCTTC. Its translation is CASNTWDSPPYNEQFF.

This clonotype was seen ten or more times. The V gene is TRBV20-1, the J gene TRBJ2-1; unclear D gene. This CDR3 is built from 11 residues. From germline, CDR1 is DFQATT and CDR2 SNEGSKA (reference sequence). The V and J ends lost 3 bases and 8 bases respectively, with 8 bases between them. DNA for the CDR3: TGCAGTGCTAGGGGGTCTTATGAGCAGTTCTTC. This gives the protein CSARGSYEQFF.

The chain links TRBV7-9 to TRBJ1-3, with 7 bases lining up with TRBD1. The CDR3 is 16 residues long. The V gene's germline CDR1 is SEHNR and CDR2 FQNEAQ (reference sequence). The J segment lost 0 bases and the V segment lost 8 bases, leaving 10 bases of the junction unmatched. CDR3 in amino acids: CASGHRQGNSGNTIYF. For the CDR3, the DNA is TGTGCCAGCGGCCACCGACAGGGTAACTCTGGAAACACCATATATTTT.

J is TRBJ2-7 and V is TRBV5-6, with 12 bases that match TRBD1. The CDR3 spans 12 residues. V trimming: 10 bases; J trimming: 5 bases; junction bases outside the gene matches: 4. The germline CDR1 and CDR2 sequences are SGHDT and YYEEEE. CDR3 bases: TGTGCCGCCGGGACAGGGGGCAACGAGCAGTACTTC. Translated: CAAGTGGNEQYF.

The gene calls are TRBV7-6 and TRBJ2-3, with D tentatively TRBD1 (5 bases). Between the trimmed V and J ends, which lost 5 bases and 8 bases, there was a span of 8 bases. CDR1 SGHVS and CDR2 FNYEAQ come from the germline V gene. The CDR3 length is 11 residues. CDR3 sequence reads: CASSPGSTQYF. The DNA of the CDR3 is TGTGCCAGCAGCCCAGGGTCTACGCAGTATTTT.

With respect to this clonotype: With a much larger clone just one base away, this may be a read error. The chain recombines TRBV28 with TRBJ2-5; D ambiguous. V was shortened by 1 base and J by 5 bases, with 11 bases between the two germline ends. CDR1 is MDHEN and CDR2 is SYDVKM in the germline V gene. The CDR3 length is 14 residues. CDR3 region: CASSLSGSHETQYF. CDR3 in DNA: TGTGCCAGCAGTTTATCCGGATCCCATGAGACCCAGTACTTC.